This entry lists 5 T cell receptor beta chains sequenced from one sample in a study of OX40 agonist ivuxolimab in advanced cancers. The data were produced by immunoSEQ multiplex PCR, yet TCRdb's version contains in-frame clones alone and is incomplete. Counted here are about 48,000 clones, 70% to 85% occurring once; the ten biggest clones make up 0.95% to 1.2%. Sample: CD4+ or CD8+ T cells sorted from blood, taken in a trial of the OX40 agonist ivuxolimab. The receptors were gathered from an adult with an advanced solid tumor such as melanoma, head and neck, liver or kidney cancer.

The chain is built from TRBV11-1 and TRBJ2-5; the match to TRBD2 covers 11 bases. The CDR3 covers 15 residues. Germline V gene sequence: CDR1 SGHAT, CDR2 FQDESV (reference sequence). J lost 4 bases, V lost 5 bases, and 6 bases had no gene match. The CDR3 region is CASSRSGGDRETQYF. CDR3 coding DNA: TGTGCCAGCAGCCGTAGCGGGGGGGATAGAGAGACCCAGTACTTC.

The chain recombines TRBV2 with TRBJ2-7; D is perhaps TRBD1 (6 bases). The CDR3 spans 12 residues. V shed 7 bases and J shed 7 bases, with 14 bases lying between them. Germline V gene sequence: CDR1 SNHLY, CDR2 FYNNEI. DNA for the CDR3: TGTGCCAGCACCCGGACAGACCTGGAGCAGTACTTC. Translating it yields CASTRTDLEQYF.

The chain couples TRBV19 to TRBJ1-2; D uncertain. The CDR3 loop spans 13 amino acids. Trimming shortened V by 2 bases and J by 7 bases, and 11 bases separated the two germline ends. Germline V CDR1 and CDR2: LNHDA, SQIVND (reference sequence). The CDR3 loop is CASSIQPLGGYTF. The CDR3, as DNA: TGTGCCAGTAGTATACAGCCTTTAGGTGGCTACACCTTC.

The chain couples TRBV10-3 to TRBJ2-5; D is perhaps TRBD2 (5 bases). V lost 11 bases, J lost 4 bases, and 20 bases lay in between. Looked up from germline, CDR1 is ENHRY and CDR2 is SYGVKD. The CDR3 has 14 residues. CDR3 bases: TGTGCCTCCAGATCCCACGGGGAAGGAGAGACCCAGTACTTC. It encodes CASRSHGEGETQYF.

The chain has TRBV2 and TRBJ1-6; 7 bases are a match to TRBD1. J was trimmed by 6 bases and V by 6 bases; bases with no gene match: 11. The germline V gene has CDR1 SNHLY and CDR2 FYNNEI. The CDR3 sequence is 16 residues long. CDR3 DNA: TGTGCCAGCAGCCGACAGGGAGGTGGTCTTAATTCACCCCTCCACTTT. It is translated as CASSRQGGGLNSPLHF.